The T cell receptor (beta chain) under discussion was sequenced for a study of shared clonotypes between healthy human individuals (dated by TCRdb to the early 2020s). At the level of the whole study: The cohort comprised two women and a few men aged 18 to 49 years. For each donor, CD4 naive and CD4 memory were each run on three plates, CD8 naive on two plates, and CD8 memory on one plate. To estimate repertoire size and how much clonotypes are shared between individuals, the study performed deep sequencing of blood TCR repertoires from roughly five healthy adults. To increase sequencing depth and limit assay-specific biases, TCR repertoire library preparation and sequencing were carried out by different laboratories using diverse techniques. Each donor's leukapheresis produced roughly between about 0.9 and 9.5 billion PBMCs.

General conclusions and limits of the study: Sampling was restricted to blood, and TCR repertoires in tissue are likely to differ from TCR repertoires in blood. Because the study included a small number of donors, the genetic and exposure-history diversity represented was limited. Rarefaction of sorted-subset datasets indicated incomplete sequencing despite the large sequencing depth. Clonotypes shared by all four sorted-subset donors showed higher generation probabilities than non-shared clonotypes. Naive subsets generally had larger estimated clonotype richness than memory subsets did. Approximately 5% of naive CD4, 3% to 4% of naive CD8, about 2.5% of memory CD4, and 0.4% of memory CD8 clonotypes were shared across a few donors. Based on pairwise subsampling, the degree of clonotype sharing among donors was expected to be affected by sequencing depth.

TCR CDR3 regions were amplified from genomic DNA by multiplex PCR using the deep immunoSEQ assay. Extracted genomic DNA from each cell subset was spread evenly across all wells of several immunoSEQ 96-well plates, with each plate serving as a replicate. For sorted subsets, roughly 200 ng of genomic DNA, equivalent to some 30,000 T cell genomes, went into each replicate PCR. The purified libraries were quantified using a Qubit 3.0 fluorometer, sized with a Bioanalyzer 2100, and then quantified again using the KAPA Library Quantification kit. A separate single-read 150-cycle Illumina NextSeq 550 flow cell was used to sequence each immunoSEQ 96-well plate. The authors' analysis ran thus. The immunoSEQ output contained only junctional sequences without quality scores, so filtering could not match that applied to full-length reads. To assign V/J genes and CDR3, sequences were annotated using PyIR, a Python wrapper for IgBLAST v1.9, with IMGT germline references. Reads were removed for weak V/J assignments (E-value above 1e-6), missing CDR3, stop codons, out-of-frame junctions, or ambiguous translated residues. A V3J clonotype was defined by an identical inferred V gene, J gene, and CDR3 amino acid sequence. Percentage overlap between repertoires was computed as shared unique clonotypes divided by the size of the smaller repertoire. Repertoire richness was assessed with RTK rarefaction, the Chao1 estimator, and Recon v2.1 estimates of unobserved clonotypes. OLGA was used to compute generation probabilities for all TCRbeta clonotypes that the gDNA method yielded from several donors. Not all clones reach the TCRdb copy of this immuneACCESS table, which keeps in-frame sequences only. Checked studies attribute under half of the gap to unresolved V genes and leave the rest unexplained. V and J calls and clone size come straight from that table; D and trimming were deduced from the DNA. The sample data list 600,000 to 800,000 clones, and 55% to 80% of these were observed just once. Around 1.7% of the sample belongs to the ten largest clones.

The cysteine opens and the phenylalanine closes a CDR3 of 15 amino acids. The kept DNA is CDR3 alone, 45 bases in frame from the first base. CDR1 and CDR2 were assigned from the germline V gene as MDHEN and SYDVKM. With regard to this clone: Its antigen has not been determined. One junction end does not reproduce the germline sequence, and a read error may be involved.

Healthy HIV-negative adults with no recently reported acute infections or vaccinations were included as donors. Only Caucasian adults living in Nashville, Tennessee, USA were represented among the donors. CD4+ T cells were enriched by magnetic negative selection; naive cells were then positively selected on CD45RA, and the negative fraction formed the memory subset. Blood was collected by leukapheresis, and PBMCs were isolated by Ficoll-Histopaque density gradient centrifugation and then cryopreserved in liquid nitrogen vapor phase. Analytical flow cytometry was used to check the purity and quantity of each magnetically sorted T cell population. From each sorted fraction, genomic DNA was isolated and quantified by UV absorbance on a Nanodrop 2000c.

This TCR was sampled from a woman aged 25 to 45 in good health. Sequencing was done on a sample of memory CD4+ T cells sorted from blood. The cell subset or site tag for this specimen amounts to: CD45RA-negative fraction. The receptor chain draws on TRBV28 and TRBJ1-4, with TRBD1 as a weak D call on 6 bases. Read as DNA, the sequence is TGTGCCAGCAGGGGACACGGGGAGGATAATGAAGAACTGTTTTTT. It translates to CASRGHGEDNEELFF.